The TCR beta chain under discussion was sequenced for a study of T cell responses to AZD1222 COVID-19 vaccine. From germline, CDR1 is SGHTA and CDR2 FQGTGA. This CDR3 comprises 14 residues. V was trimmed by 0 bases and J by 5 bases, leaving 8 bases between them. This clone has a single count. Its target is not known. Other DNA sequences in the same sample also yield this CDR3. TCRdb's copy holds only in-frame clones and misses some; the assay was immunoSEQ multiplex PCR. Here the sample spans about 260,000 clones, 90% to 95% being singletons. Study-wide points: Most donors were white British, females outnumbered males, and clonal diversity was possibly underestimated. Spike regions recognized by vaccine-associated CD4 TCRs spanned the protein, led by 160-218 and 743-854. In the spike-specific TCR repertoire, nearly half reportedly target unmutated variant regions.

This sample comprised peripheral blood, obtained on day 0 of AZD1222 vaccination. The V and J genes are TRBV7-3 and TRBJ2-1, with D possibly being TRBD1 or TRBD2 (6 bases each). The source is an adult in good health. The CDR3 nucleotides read TGTGCCAGCAGCTTAACCGGGGGCAACAATGAGCAGTTCTTC. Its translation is CASSLTGGNNEQFF.